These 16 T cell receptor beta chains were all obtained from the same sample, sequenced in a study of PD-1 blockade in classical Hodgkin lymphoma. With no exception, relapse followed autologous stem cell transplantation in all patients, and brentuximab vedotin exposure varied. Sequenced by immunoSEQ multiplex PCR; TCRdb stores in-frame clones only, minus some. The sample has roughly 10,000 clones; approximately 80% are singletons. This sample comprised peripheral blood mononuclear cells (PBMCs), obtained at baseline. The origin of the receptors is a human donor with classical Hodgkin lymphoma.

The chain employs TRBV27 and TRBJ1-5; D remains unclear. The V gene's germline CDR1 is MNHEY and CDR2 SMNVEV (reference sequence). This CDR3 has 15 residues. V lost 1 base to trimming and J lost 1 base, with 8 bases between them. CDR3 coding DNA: TGTGCCAGCAGTTTATTTGGCTCGAGCAATCAGCCCCAGCATTTT. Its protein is CASSLFGSSNQPQHF.

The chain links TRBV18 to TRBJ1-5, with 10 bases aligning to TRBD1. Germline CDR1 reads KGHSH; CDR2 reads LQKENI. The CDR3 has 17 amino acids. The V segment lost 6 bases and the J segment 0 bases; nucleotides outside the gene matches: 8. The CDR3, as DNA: TGTGCCAGCTCCCCCGGGACAGGGGCATATAGCAATCAGCCCCAGCATTTT. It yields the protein CASSPGTGAYSNQPQHF.

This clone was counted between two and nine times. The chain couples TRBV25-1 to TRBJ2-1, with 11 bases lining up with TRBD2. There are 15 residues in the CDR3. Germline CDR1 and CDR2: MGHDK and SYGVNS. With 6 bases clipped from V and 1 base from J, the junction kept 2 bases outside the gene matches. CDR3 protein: CASRASGRSYNEQFF. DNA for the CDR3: TGTGCCAGCAGAGCTAGCGGGAGGTCCTACAATGAGCAGTTCTTC.

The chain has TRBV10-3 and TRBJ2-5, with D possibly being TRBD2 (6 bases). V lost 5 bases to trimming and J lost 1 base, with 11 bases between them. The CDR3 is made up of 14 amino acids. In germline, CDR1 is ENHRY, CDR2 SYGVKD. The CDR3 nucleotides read TGTGCCATCAGTCAAAGCGGGCCCCAAGAGACCCAGTACTTC. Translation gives CAISQSGPQETQYF.

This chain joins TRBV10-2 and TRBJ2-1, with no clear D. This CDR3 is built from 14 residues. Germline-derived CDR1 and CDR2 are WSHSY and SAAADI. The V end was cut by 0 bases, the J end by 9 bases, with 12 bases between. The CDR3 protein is CASSESTRGIEQFF. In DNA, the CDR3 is TGCGCCAGCAGTGAGTCGACTCGTGGGATTGAGCAGTTCTTC.

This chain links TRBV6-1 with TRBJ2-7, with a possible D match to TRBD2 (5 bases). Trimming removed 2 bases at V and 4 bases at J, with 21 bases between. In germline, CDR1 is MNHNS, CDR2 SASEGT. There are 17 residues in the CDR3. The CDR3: CASSESTGVGISYEQYF. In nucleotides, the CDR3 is TGTGCCAGCAGTGAATCCACCGGGGTCGGGATAAGTTACGAGCAGTACTTC.

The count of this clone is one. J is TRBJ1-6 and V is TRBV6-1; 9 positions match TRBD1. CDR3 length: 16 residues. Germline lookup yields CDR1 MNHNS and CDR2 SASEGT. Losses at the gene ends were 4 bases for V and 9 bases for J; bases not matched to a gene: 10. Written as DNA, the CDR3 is TGTGCCAGCAGTGCCGGGACAGGGTACTCTTCTTCACCCCTCCACTTT. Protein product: CASSAGTGYSSSPLHF.

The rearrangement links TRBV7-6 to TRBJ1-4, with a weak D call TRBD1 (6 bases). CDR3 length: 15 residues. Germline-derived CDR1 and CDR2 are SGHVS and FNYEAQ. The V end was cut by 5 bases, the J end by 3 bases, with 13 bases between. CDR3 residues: CASSPRTAPNEKLFF. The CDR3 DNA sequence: TGTGCCAGCAGCCCCAGGACAGCTCCTAATGAAAAACTGTTTTTT.

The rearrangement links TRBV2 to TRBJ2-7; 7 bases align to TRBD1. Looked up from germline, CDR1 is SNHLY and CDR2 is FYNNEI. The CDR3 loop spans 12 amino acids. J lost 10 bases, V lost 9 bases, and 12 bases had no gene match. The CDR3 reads CASAPLRDSQYF. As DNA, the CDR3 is TGTGCCAGTGCCCCGCTCCGGGACAGCCAGTACTTC.

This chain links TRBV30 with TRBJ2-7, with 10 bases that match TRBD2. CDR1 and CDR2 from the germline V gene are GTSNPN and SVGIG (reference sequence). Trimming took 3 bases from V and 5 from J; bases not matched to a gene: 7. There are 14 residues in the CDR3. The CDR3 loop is CAWSRLAGVDEQYF. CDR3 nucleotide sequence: TGTGCCTGGAGCAGGCTAGCGGGAGTCGACGAGCAGTACTTC. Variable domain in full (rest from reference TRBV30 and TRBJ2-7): SQTIHQWPATLVQPVGSPLSLECTVEGTSNPNLYWYRQAAGRGLQLLFYSVGIGQISSEVPQNLSASRPQDRQFILSSKKLLLSDSGFYLCAWSRLAGVDEQYFGPGTRLTVT.

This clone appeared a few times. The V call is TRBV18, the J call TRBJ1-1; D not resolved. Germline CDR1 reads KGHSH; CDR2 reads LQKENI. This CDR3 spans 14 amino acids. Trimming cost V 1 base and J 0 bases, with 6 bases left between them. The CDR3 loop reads CASSPRVLNTEAFF. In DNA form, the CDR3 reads TGTGCCAGCTCACCACGAGTATTGAACACTGAAGCTTTCTTT.

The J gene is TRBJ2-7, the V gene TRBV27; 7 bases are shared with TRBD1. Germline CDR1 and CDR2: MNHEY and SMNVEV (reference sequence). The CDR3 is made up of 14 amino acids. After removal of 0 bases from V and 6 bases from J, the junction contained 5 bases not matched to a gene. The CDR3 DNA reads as TGTGCCAGCAGTTTATCTCTACAGGGGCGCGAGCAGTACTTC. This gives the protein CASSLSLQGREQYF.

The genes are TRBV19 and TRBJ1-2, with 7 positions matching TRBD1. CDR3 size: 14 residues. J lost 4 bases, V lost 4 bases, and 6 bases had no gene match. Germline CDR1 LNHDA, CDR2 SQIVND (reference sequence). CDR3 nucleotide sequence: TGTGCCAGTAGTAGGGGACAGCCGTTCTATGGCTACACCTTC. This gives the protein CASSRGQPFYGYTF.

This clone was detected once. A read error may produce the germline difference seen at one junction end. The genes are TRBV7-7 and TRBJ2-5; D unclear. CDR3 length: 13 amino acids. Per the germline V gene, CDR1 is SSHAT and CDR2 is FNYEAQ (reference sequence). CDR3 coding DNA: TGTGCTAGCAGCCATGGAATACAAGAGACCCAGTACTTC. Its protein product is CASSHGIQETQYF.

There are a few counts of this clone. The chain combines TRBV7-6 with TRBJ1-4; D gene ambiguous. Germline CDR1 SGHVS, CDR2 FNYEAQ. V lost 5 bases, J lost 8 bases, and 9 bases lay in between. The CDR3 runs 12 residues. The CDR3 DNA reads TGTGCCAGCAGCCAGGACTCCGAAAAACTGTTTTTT. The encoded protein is CASSQDSEKLFF.

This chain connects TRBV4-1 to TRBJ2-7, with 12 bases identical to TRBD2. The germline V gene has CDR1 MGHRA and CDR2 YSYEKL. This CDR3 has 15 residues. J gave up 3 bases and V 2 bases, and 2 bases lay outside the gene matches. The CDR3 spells CASSQSLAGGYEQYF. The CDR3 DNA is TGCGCCAGCAGCCAATCACTAGCGGGAGGCTACGAGCAGTACTTC.